Reported below is one T cell receptor beta chain. This CDR3 has 15 residues. The V and J ends lost 4 bases and 9 bases respectively, with 21 bases between them. CDR1 is SGHRS and CDR2 is YFSETQ in the germline V gene. The data originate from a study of cytomegalovirus exposure and HLA in healthy donors. The study ran its PCR with 60 Vbeta and 13 Jbeta primers. Generated by immunoSEQ multiplex PCR, the TCRdb table keeps only in-frame clones and is missing some. The sample comprises around 150,000 clones, around 79% of which are singletons, and about 2.6% rests with the top ten. Sequencing used PBMCs. The clonotype originates from a woman between 40 and 50 years old in good health and CMV-seropositive. This chain joins TRBV5-1 and TRBJ2-3, with D perhaps matching TRBD2 (5 bases). In DNA form, the CDR3 reads TGCGCCAGCAGCCCCCGAGACGAGGGTTCTTCGACGCAGTATTTT. It encodes CASSPRDEGSSTQYF.